Below are 11 T cell receptor beta chains sequenced from a single sample in a study of Graves' ophthalmopathy and Graves' hyperthyroidism. Transcripts of RNA were the source for amplifying TCR beta CDR3 regions. HTBI-primed first-round RT-PCR preceded second-round multiplex PCR. TCRdb passed the multiplex PCR reads through MiXCR, listing each CDR3 protein once. The sample shows about 480,000 distinct CDR3 sequences, under 15% of them seen only once. Sequencing was performed on blood. These receptor sequences come from a woman aged 25-40 years with Graves' ophthalmopathy.

This clonotype showed up many times. J is TRBJ2-2 and V is TRBV19, with D perhaps matching TRBD1 or TRBD2 (5 bases each). Germline loops: CDR1 LNHDA, CDR2 SQIVND (reference sequence). The ends were cut back, 4 bases at V and 6 bases at J, with 15 bases in the middle. There are 15 residues in the CDR3. The CDR3 spells CASSTRDGGPGELFF. In nucleotides, the CDR3 is TGTGCCAGTAGTACACGGGACGGTGGTCCCGGGGAGCTGTTTTTT.

The sample holds many counts of this clonotype. The V call is TRBV6-1, the J call TRBJ2-7, with D possibly being TRBD1 or TRBD2 (5 bases each). Germline CDR1 reads MNHNS; CDR2 reads SASEGT. The CDR3 contains 15 residues. The V gene lost 6 bases and the J gene lost 3 bases, with 18 bases spanning the gap. The CDR3 reads CASRGPRGRNYEQYF. The CDR3 DNA is TGTGCCAGCAGGGGACCTCGTGGAAGGAACTACGAGCAGTACTTC.

On this clonotype: With a much larger clone just one base away, this may be a read error. No DNA is shown, since the ends of the CDR3 on it are uncertain; the CDR3 is the one TCRdb lists. J is TRBJ1-1 and V is TRBV6-1. The CDR3 has 15 amino acids, counting both end residues. CDR1 MNHNS and CDR2 SASEGT come from the germline V gene. CDR3 sequence: CAGSRLSDVNTEAFF.

This clonotype has at least ten counts. CDR3 amino acids: CASSFLRNTGELFF. CDR3 nucleotide sequence: TGTGCCAGCAGCTTCTTACGGAACACCGGGGAGCTGTTTTTT. The chain employs TRBV7-2 and TRBJ2-2; D ambiguous. This CDR3 region has 14 residues. Germline lookup yields CDR1 SGHTA and CDR2 FQGNSA. The germline V and J ends were trimmed by 3 bases and 1 base, with 6 bases remaining between them. Full variable domain (missing parts from reference TRBV7-2 and TRBJ2-2): GAGVSQSPSNKVTEKGKDVELRCDPISGHTALYWYRQSLGQGLEFLIYFQGNSAPDKSGLPSDRFSAERTGGSVSTLTIQRTQQEDSAVYLCASSFLRNTGELFFGEGSRLTVL.

The rearrangement links TRBV30 to TRBJ1-1, with 8 positions matching TRBD1. The trim removed 5 bases at V and 3 bases at J, leaving 11 bases unmatched. The CDR3 covers 15 residues. Germline values: CDR1 GTSNPN, CDR2 SVGIG (reference sequence). This CDR3 is CAWGQGLYGDTEAFF. The CDR3 DNA sequence: TGTGCCTGGGGACAGGGTCTGTATGGGGACACTGAAGCTTTCTTT.

J is TRBJ2-5 and V is TRBV4-2; the D is unclear. The end of the DNA is better explained by TRBJ2-1, so the J call may be wrong. The CDR3 is 14 residues long. From germline, CDR1 is LGHNA and CDR2 YNFKEQ. For the CDR3, the DNA is TGTGCCAGCAGCCAACGTCTTGCCCACCCCGAGCAGTTCTTC. Translation: CASSQRLAHPEQFF.

This clonotype was observed many times. The chain combines TRBV6-5 with TRBJ1-2, with no clear D. CDR1 and CDR2 (germline): MNHEY, SVGAGI. V lost 0 bases and J lost 4, with 3 bases in between. This CDR3 spans 12 amino acids. This CDR3 reads CASSYSGYGYTF. CDR3 coding DNA: TGTGCCAGCAGTTACTCGGGCTATGGCTACACCTTC.

The V call is TRBV30, the J call TRBJ1-1; tentatively, D is TRBD1 (6 bases). This CDR3 has 17 amino acids. V was shortened by 0 bases and J by 1 base, with 18 bases between the two germline ends. The germline V gene has CDR1 GTSNPN and CDR2 SVGIG (reference sequence). The CDR3 sequence: CAWSVYLFSTGNTEAFF. In DNA form, the CDR3 reads TGTGCCTGGAGTGTATATCTTTTTTCGACAGGGAACACTGAAGCTTTCTTT.

This chain uses TRBV13 with TRBJ2-7, with 8 positions matching TRBD2. Germline-derived CDR1 and CDR2 are PRHDT and FYEKMQ (reference sequence). Trimming cost V 0 bases and J 0 bases; bases outside gene matches: 7. CDR3 length equals 17 residues. CDR3 protein: CASSLGGGGTTSYEQYF. The CDR3 DNA reads as TGTGCCAGCAGCTTAGGCGGGGGGGGGACAACCTCCTACGAGCAGTACTTC.

J is TRBJ2-7 and V is TRBV2; 8 nucleotides match TRBD1. Per germline, CDR1 SNHLY and CDR2 FYNNEI. Losses at the gene ends were 5 bases for V and 2 bases for J; bases not matched to a gene: 8. This CDR3 has 15 amino acids. CDR3 loop: CASSFDRGQAYEQYF. In nucleotides, the CDR3 is TGTGCCAGCAGTTTTGACAGGGGCCAAGCCTACGAGCAGTACTTC.

This clonotype occurred many times. The V call is TRBV12-3 or TRBV12-4, the J call TRBJ1-5, with 7 bases matching TRBD1. The CDR3 sequence is 15 residues long. V lost 2 bases to trimming and J lost 6 bases; unmatched junction nucleotides: 7. As DNA, the CDR3 is TGTGCCAGCAGTTTAACAGGGGTTGGCGGTCAGCCCCAGCATTTT. Protein product: CASSLTGVGGQPQHF.